The 21 T cell receptor beta chains reported below all come from one sample, sequenced in a study of cytomegalovirus exposure and HLA in healthy donors. PCR involved 60 Vbeta and 13 Jbeta primers. Sequenced by immunoSEQ multiplex PCR; TCRdb stores in-frame clones only, minus some. The sample includes some 200,000 clones, 75% to 90% of them seen just once. Sequenced: PBMCs. The source of these receptors is a woman aged 50 to 60 in good health and CMV-seropositive.

This clone was found a few times. J is TRBJ1-3 and V is TRBV27; D unresolved. V was shortened by 0 bases and J by 3 bases, with 3 bases between the two germline ends. This CDR3 region has 13 residues. In germline, CDR1 is MNHEY, CDR2 SMNVEV (reference sequence). CDR3 region: CASSLSRGNTIYF. As DNA, the CDR3 is TGTGCCAGCAGTTTATCCCGTGGAAACACCATATATTTT.

The rearrangement uses TRBV11-2 and TRBJ2-7; no clear D. Trimming removed 3 bases from V and 0 bases from J, with 9 bases in between. Germline V lookup: CDR1 SGHAT, CDR2 FQNNGV. This CDR3 is built from 14 residues. The CDR3 DNA is TGTGCCAGCAGCTTCGACTTGGTCTCCTACGAGCAGTACTTC. It translates to CASSFDLVSYEQYF.

The chain links TRBV18 to TRBJ2-2; the D gene is possibly TRBD1 (5 bases). This CDR3 spans 19 amino acids. V lost 2 bases to trimming and J lost 5 bases, with 24 bases between them. In germline, CDR1 is KGHSH, CDR2 LQKENI. For the CDR3, the DNA is TGTGCCAGCTCACCAGTATTTCGTCGGCAGGCCAAGGGGACCGGGGAGCTGTTTTTT. This gives the protein CASSPVFRRQAKGTGELFF. Variable domain in full (rest from reference TRBV18 and TRBJ2-2): NAGVMQNPRHLVRRRGQEARLRCSPMKGHSHVYWYRQLPEEGLKFMVYLQKENIIDESGMPKERFSAEFPKEGPSILRIQQVVRGDSAAYFCASSPVFRRQAKGTGELFFGEGSRLTVL.

V gene TRBV5-1 combines with J gene TRBJ1-1; 11 nucleotides line up with TRBD1. V dropped 3 bases and J dropped 0; count of bases not matched to a gene: 4. Germline CDR1 is SGHRS and CDR2 is YFSETQ. This CDR3 has 16 residues. The CDR3 region is CASSSGTGGVNTEAFF. The CDR3 DNA reads TGCGCCAGCAGCTCCGGGACAGGGGGAGTGAACACTGAAGCTTTCTTT.

This clone was counted a few times. This chain uses TRBV19 with TRBJ2-7, with 12 bases fitting TRBD1. This CDR3 spans 16 amino acids. V lost 6 bases, J lost 5 bases, and 11 bases stayed unmatched. Germline V gene data show CDR1 as LNHDA and CDR2 as SQIVND (reference sequence). For the CDR3, the DNA is TGTGCCAGTAGCCTTTCGGGACAGGGGGCAGGCGACGAGCAGTACTTC. Translation gives CASSLSGQGAGDEQYF.

The rearrangement joins TRBV28 to TRBJ1-6; D is unresolved. This CDR3 has 11 amino acids. CDR1 is MDHEN, CDR2 SYDVKM, per germline. Trimming removed 6 bases at V and 9 bases at J, with 6 bases between. CDR3 nucleotides: TGTGCCAGCAGCTCCGTTTCACCCCTCCACTTT. Translated: CASSSVSPLHF.

The chain combines TRBV28 with TRBJ1-1; tentatively, D is TRBD1 (5 bases). Deletions cut 1 base from V and 6 bases from J, with 12 bases between. CDR1 is MDHEN, CDR2 SYDVKM, per germline. This CDR3 is 14 amino acids long. CDR3 loop: CASSLFGGSAEAFF. CDR3 DNA sequence: TGTGCCAGCAGTTTATTCGGGGGGAGCGCTGAAGCTTTCTTT. Looking up the rest from reference TRBV28 and TRBJ1-1 gives the full variable domain: DVKVTQSSRYLVKRTGEKVFLECVQDMDHENMFWYRQDPGLGLRLIYFSYDVKMKEKGDIPEGYSVSREKKERFSLILESASTNQTSMYLCASSLFGGSAEAFFGQGTRLTVV.

The rearrangement joins TRBV7-2 to TRBJ2-7; TRBD2 might be the D (6 bases). This CDR3 has 13 residues. Germline V CDR1 and CDR2: SGHTA, FQGNSA. V lost 0 bases and J lost 6, with 9 bases in between. The chain's CDR3 is CASSLASGGEQYF. As DNA, the CDR3 is TGTGCCAGCAGCTTAGCGTCCGGGGGCGAGCAGTACTTC. Full variable domain (missing parts from reference TRBV7-2 and TRBJ2-7): GAGVSQSPSNKVTEKGKDVELRCDPISGHTALYWYRQSLGQGLEFLIYFQGNSAPDKSGLPSDRFSAERTGGSVSTLTIQRTQQEDSAVYLCASSLASGGEQYFGPGTRLTVT.

V and J are TRBV7-9 and TRBJ2-1; D perhaps matches TRBD2 (7 bases). This CDR3 is 16 amino acids long. Germline V gene sequence: CDR1 SEHNR, CDR2 FQNEAQ (reference sequence). Trimming pared 5 bases from V and 6 bases from J, leaving 20 bases between. Here the CDR3 DNA reads TGTGCCAGCAGCGACGTTAAGGGGGGGTTTGGCAATGAGCAGTTCTTC. Residues: CASSDVKGGFGNEQFF. Variable domain in full (rest from reference TRBV7-9 and TRBJ2-1): DTGVSQNPRHKITKRGQNVTFRCDPISEHNRLYWYRQTLGQGPEFLTYFQNEAQLEKSRLLSDRFSAERPKGSFSTLEIQRTEQGDSAMYLCASSDVKGGFGNEQFFGPGTRLTVL.

The chain employs TRBV5-4 and TRBJ2-5; D ambiguous. The length of the CDR3 is 13 residues. Trimming left V 5 bases short and J 4 bases short, with 12 bases between. Germline V gene lookup returns CDR1 SGHNT and CDR2 YYREEE (reference sequence). The CDR3 sequence is CASSSDSRETQYF. CDR3 sequence (DNA): TGTGCCAGCAGTTCCGATAGTAGAGAGACCCAGTACTTC. The complete variable domain, with remaining parts taken from reference TRBV5-4 and TRBJ2-5, reads ETGVTQSPTHLIKTRGQQVTLRCSSQSGHNTVSWYQQALGQGPQFIFQYYREEENGRGNFPPRFSGLQFPNYSSELNVNALELDDSALYLCASSSDSRETQYFGPGTRLLVL.

The CDR3, as DNA: TGTGCCAGCAGTTACCATCCGACAGACCTCACCGGGGAGCTGTTTTTT. Translating gives CASSYHPTDLTGELFF. J is TRBJ2-2 and V is TRBV6-5; possibly TRBD1 for D (5 bases). The V gene lost 2 bases and the J gene lost 4 bases, with 14 bases spanning the gap. Germline V lookup: CDR1 MNHEY, CDR2 SVGAGI. This CDR3 spans 16 amino acids.

This chain links TRBV6-6 with TRBJ2-7; D is undetermined. Trimming took off 0 bases at V and 6 bases at J, with 6 bases between the two ends. Germline CDR1 MNHNY, CDR2 SVGAGI (reference sequence). The CDR3 spans 12 residues. CDR3 region: CASSYSSGEQYF. The CDR3 DNA follows: TGTGCCAGCAGTTACTCCTCCGGCGAGCAGTACTTC.

This clone turned up a few times. The chain has TRBV5-1 and TRBJ2-6; D gene unclear. The CDR3 length is 18 residues. Germline values: CDR1 SGHRS, CDR2 YFSETQ. Trimming took off 2 bases at V and 4 bases at J, with 19 bases between the two ends. The CDR3 is CASSLDTTAPSGANVLTF. CDR3 nucleotides: TGCGCCAGCAGCTTAGACACGACCGCCCCCTCCGGGGCCAACGTCCTGACTTTC.

The chain carries TRBV9 and TRBJ2-3; 10 nucleotides align to TRBD2. This CDR3 region has 16 residues. The V gene end was trimmed by 2 bases and the J gene end by 1 base; junction bases not matched to a gene: 4. Germline V lookup: CDR1 SGDLS, CDR2 YYNGEE. CDR3 in DNA: TGTGCCAGCAGCGTGAGCGGGGGGGCCGGCACAGATACGCAGTATTTT. As protein: CASSVSGGAGTDTQYF.

The J gene is TRBJ2-2, the V gene TRBV6-1; a weak D match, TRBD1 (6 bases). The CDR3 is 15 amino acids. V shed 6 bases and J shed 6 bases, with 17 bases lying between them. The germline CDR1 and CDR2 sequences are MNHNS and SASEGT. CDR3 nucleotides: TGTGCCAGCAGGAGACAGGACCTGAGATCCGGGGAGCTGTTTTTT. This sequence encodes CASRRQDLRSGELFF.

The chain uses TRBV6-5 and TRBJ2-5; a weak D match, TRBD2 (5 bases). This CDR3 is built from 13 residues. With 4 bases removed from V and 3 bases from J, the gap between germline ends came to 9 bases. CDR1 is MNHEY, CDR2 SVGAGI, per germline. CDR3 in DNA: TGTGCCAGCAGTTTCCCGGGGAAAGAGACCCAGTACTTC. Protein: CASSFPGKETQYF.

The chain carries TRBV5-1 and TRBJ2-5; 9 nucleotides match TRBD1. The germline gives CDR1 SGHRS, CDR2 YFSETQ. The V and J ends lost 6 bases and 2 bases, in that order; junction bases with no gene match: 5. The CDR3 runs 14 residues. The CDR3 bases are TGCGCCAGCAAACAGGGGGCTCTACAAGAGACCCAGTACTTC. Translation gives CASKQGALQETQYF.

The rearrangement uses TRBV28 and TRBJ2-1; TRBD1 might be the D (6 bases). Germline V gene lookup returns CDR1 MDHEN and CDR2 SYDVKM. The CDR3 covers 13 residues. Trimming removed 7 bases at V and 7 bases at J, with 14 bases between. The CDR3 DNA follows: TGTGCCAGCAATCTCCTGGGACAAAATGAGCAGTTCTTC. Translating gives CASNLLGQNEQFF. The full variable domain, its missing parts supplied by reference TRBV28 and TRBJ2-1, is DVKVTQSSRYLVKRTGEKVFLECVQDMDHENMFWYRQDPGLGLRLIYFSYDVKMKEKGDIPEGYSVSREKKERFSLILESASTNQTSMYLCASNLLGQNEQFFGPGTRLTVL.

The chain employs TRBV6-5 and TRBJ2-2, with D maybe TRBD1 (5 bases). Between the trimmed V and J ends, which lost 3 bases and 0 bases, there was a span of 11 bases. Germline-derived CDR1 and CDR2 are MNHEY and SVGAGI. The CDR3 has 16 residues. CDR3 protein: CASSYPDRPNTGELFF. The CDR3 bases are TGTGCCAGCAGTTATCCCGACAGACCGAACACCGGGGAGCTGTTTTTT.

This chain uses TRBV11-2 with TRBJ2-2, with a weak D call TRBD2 (6 bases). This CDR3 spans 14 amino acids. V was trimmed by 0 bases and J by 4 bases, leaving 6 bases between them. Germline V CDR1 and CDR2: SGHAT, FQNNGV. The CDR3 is CASSLDGGTGELFF. CDR3 in DNA: TGTGCCAGCAGCTTAGACGGGGGCACCGGGGAGCTGTTTTTT.

V is TRBV30 and J is TRBJ2-7; 8 bases line up with TRBD1. The CDR3 length is 11 residues. Germline loops: CDR1 GTSNPN, CDR2 SVGIG (reference sequence). Germline trimming cut 0 bases from V and 9 bases from J; bases unmatched to any gene: 1. Here the CDR3 reads CAWSVGTGQYF. DNA for the CDR3: TGTGCCTGGAGTGTCGGGACAGGGCAGTACTTC.